This TCR beta chain was sequenced in a study of T-cell memory formation after mild COVID-19 (dated by TCRdb to the early 2020s). For the wider study: Most TCR sequence clusters were specific to one of the two donors. T-cell clones expanding and contracting after mild COVID-19 in a couple of donors were tracked by longitudinal TCRalpha and TCRbeta repertoire sequencing. Two young, previously healthy adult volunteers, one female and one male, were included in the cohort.

PBMCs were isolated by Ficoll-Paque density gradient centrifugation. The sequencer listed for this sample is Illumina NovaSeq 6000. TCRalpha and TCRbeta cDNA libraries were built by 5'RACE with constant-segment primers, adding sample barcodes and unique molecular identifiers. RNA was extracted from every sample with Trizol reagent. Amplification of the libraries took two PCR steps, and the second step added a second sample barcode plus Illumina TruSeq adapters. Sequencing of libraries was performed on an Illumina NovaSeq with 2 x 150 bp paired-end reads. In the original analysis: The reads were demultiplexed and collapsed into UMI-guided consensus sequences using migec v1.2.7. With mixcr v2.1.11, UMI consensuses were aligned to TRA and TRB V and J templates and assembled into clonotypes. Clonotypes were classified as expanded or contracted when called significant by both edgeR and NoisET, with noise models trained on biological replicates. For edgeR calls, the thresholds were a false discovery rate-adjusted p below 0.01 and a log2 fold-change of 1. As an exploratory analysis of dynamics, max-normalized trajectories of the 1000 most abundant clonotypes were examined by PCA with hierarchical clustering. Separately sequenced CD4+ and CD8+ repertoires were used to assign a CD4 or CD8 phenotype to each responding clone. TCRdb took the public reads, trimmed them with fastp at Q25, ran MiXCR for clone calling and kept in-frame beta chains. Each entry is one CDR3 protein sequence, shown with its most common DNA and genes. V and J calls and clone size were set by TCRdb, not the authors. The sample yields 250,000 to 350,000 distinct CDR3 sequences; less than 20% were counted once. Around 20% of the sample is in the top ten clones.

The full study reports these points: Clones contracting from day 15 to 85 had balanced CD4/CD8 phenotypes, while a second wave expanding from day 15 to 37 was biased towards CD4+. SARS-CoV-2 specificity of the second-wave clones peaking on day 37 was not confirmed. Some responding clones were detected in pre-infection memory, which suggested that pre-existing cross-reactive memory T cells had joined the SARS-CoV-2 response. Only a couple of mild cases were covered in the study, and larger cohorts including severe cases with pre-infection samples were considered necessary. Contracting CD4+ clones were found mainly in CM and EM memory subsets, while CD8+ clones were enriched in EMRA.

This clonotype was counted only a few times. Its binding antigen is unknown. No much larger clonotype is one base removed from it; base qualities were not supplied. The TCR was taken from a man between 18 and 29 years old who had mild COVID-19 (a few samples of this study predate the infection). The sample titles of this study are shuffled in the database, so cell type and time point are left out; the donor was told from shared clones. The sample was PBMCs or a T cell subset sorted from them (not recorded which).

CDR3 reads: CASSLGASGGSHEQFF. The nucleotide sequence is given as TGTGCCAGCAGCTTAGGGGCTAGCGGGGGGTCCCATGAGCAGTTCTTC. This receptor chain uses TRBV7-2 and TRBJ2-1; 11 nucleotides in the junction match TRBD2. The germline V gene yields SGHTA for CDR1 and FQGNSA for CDR2. V has 1 base trimmed and J has 8 bases trimmed; junction bases matching no gene number 7. Spanning cysteine to phenylalanine, the CDR3 consists of 16 amino acids. The entry retains the CDR3 DNA only, 48 bases that are in frame from base 1.